The T cell receptor (beta chain) described here comes from a study of CD8 T cells in ankylosing spondylitis. Study results and limitations: Researchers report that disease-linked clones proved CD8+ and relatively rare in peripheral blood. Apparently characteristic of ankylosing spondylitis blood was a TCR beta motif (about 8 highly homologous variants).

Molecular-barcoded quantitative 5'-RACE produced these TCR beta libraries. TCRdb re-analysed the 5' RACE reads in MiXCR, keeping a single row per CDR3 protein. The table records under 300,000 distinct CDR3 sequences, around 11% of them present only once. This clonotype was seen at least ten times. What it binds is unknown. V was pared by 0 bases and J by 6 bases, with 12 bases between. This CDR3 contains 14 residues. Germline V gene data show CDR1 as SGHRS and CDR2 as YFSETQ. What was sequenced was blood, either unsorted or a sorted T cell fraction (not recorded which). The TCR was taken from a male donor with ankylosing spondylitis or in good health (not recorded which). The chain combines TRBV5-1 with TRBJ1-2, with D unclear. CDR3 amino acids: CASSLGSRADGYTF. The CDR3, as DNA: TGCGCCAGCAGCTTGGGATCGAGGGCTGATGGCTACACCTTC.